These 32 T cell receptor beta chains share one sample of origin, sequenced in a study of shared clonotypes between healthy human individuals. The protocol was immunoSEQ multiplex PCR, while the TCRdb copy is restricted to in-frame clones and leaves out a portion. The sample lists about 2.4 million clones, 80% to 95% occurring once. Sequences were obtained from naive CD4+ T cells from PBMCs. Indicated subset: CD45RA+ positively selected. These receptors were collected from a man between 18 and 29 years old in good health. Some clones in this sample may be carry-over from other donors' samples.

V usage is TRBV7-9 and J usage is TRBJ2-3, with 9 bases fitting TRBD2. CDR1 and CDR2 (germline): SEHNR, FQNEAQ (reference sequence). The CDR3 has 16 residues. Trimming at V came to 2 bases and at J to 4 bases, leaving 7 bases not matched to a gene. In DNA form, the CDR3 reads TGTGCCAGCAGCTTAAGTAGCGGGAGTCCCCCAGATACGCAGTATTTT. Its translation is CASSLSSGSPPDTQYF.

This rearrangement joins TRBV27 to TRBJ2-1, with 12 bases that match TRBD2. The CDR3 runs 16 residues. The V gene end was trimmed by 3 bases and the J gene end by 7 bases; junction bases not matched to a gene: 7. CDR1 and CDR2 from the germline V gene are MNHEY and SMNVEV (reference sequence). The CDR3 sequence is CASSFASTSGRNEQFF. DNA for the CDR3: TGTGCCAGCAGTTTCGCCTCTACTAGCGGGAGGAATGAGCAGTTCTTC.

As to this clone: The sample contains more than one DNA sequence encoding this CDR3. The chain recombines TRBV9 with TRBJ2-3, with 8 positions matching TRBD2. Germline V gives CDR1 SGDLS, CDR2 YYNGEE. The CDR3 has 16 amino acids. The J segment lost 0 bases and the V segment lost 0 bases, leaving 3 bases of the junction unmatched. The CDR3, as DNA: TGTGCCAGCAGCGTAGGGCCTAGCGGGAGCACAGATACGCAGTATTTT. Its translation is CASSVGPSGSTDTQYF.

Here the CDR3 reads CASSLAGGGEKLFF. The CDR3 nucleotides read TGTGCCAGCAGCTTGGCTGGGGGAGGTGAAAAACTGTTTTTT. The chain has TRBV5-4 and TRBJ1-4, with a tentative D call TRBD1 (5 bases). V lost 0 bases and J 7 bases, leaving 10 bases between the germline ends. This CDR3 has 14 amino acids. Germline V gene data show CDR1 as SGHNT and CDR2 as YYREEE (reference sequence).

The CDR3 DNA reads TGTGCCACCAGCGGAAGGGGGACTAGCGGGACGAACCGCTACGAGCAGTACTTC. Translating gives CATSGRGTSGTNRYEQYF. The rearrangement uses TRBV15 and TRBJ2-7; the match to TRBD2 covers 13 bases. This CDR3 has 18 amino acids. After removal of 5 bases from V and 3 bases from J, the junction contained 13 bases not matched to a gene. Germline lookup yields CDR1 LNHNV and CDR2 YYDKDF (reference sequence).

The chain has TRBV5-4 and TRBJ2-5; perhaps TRBD1 as D (6 bases). V was clipped by 2 bases and J by 3 bases, with 14 bases between them. The germline gives CDR1 SGHNT, CDR2 YYREEE (reference sequence). The CDR3 runs to 15 residues. CDR3 in amino acids: CASSLPTRGEETQYF. The CDR3, as DNA: TGTGCCAGCAGCTTACCTACCAGGGGCGAAGAGACCCAGTACTTC.

This chain connects TRBV7-7 to TRBJ2-1, with D maybe TRBD2 (5 bases). The ends were cut back, 5 bases at V and 0 bases at J, with 11 bases in the middle. From germline, CDR1 is SSHAT and CDR2 FNYEAQ (reference sequence). The CDR3 loop spans 15 amino acids. The CDR3 coding sequence is TGTGCCAGCAGCCCGGGTGGGAGCTCCTACAATGAGCAGTTCTTC. It encodes CASSPGGSSYNEQFF.

Regarding this clone: The same CDR3 is also encoded by other DNA sequences in this sample. The CDR3 is CASRRVGETQYF. CDR3 nucleotide sequence: TGTGCCAGCAGGAGGGTAGGGGAGACCCAGTACTTC. V usage is TRBV2 and J usage is TRBJ2-5; D may be TRBD2 (5 bases). There are 12 residues in the CDR3. In germline, CDR1 is SNHLY, CDR2 FYNNEI. V was clipped by 6 bases and J by 5 bases, with 10 bases between them. Combining the CDR3 with reference TRBV2 and TRBJ2-5 gives the whole variable domain EPEVTQTPSHQVTQMGQEVILRCVPISNHLYFYWYRQILGQKVEFLVSFYNNEISEKSEIFDDQFSVERPDGSNFTLKIRSTKLEDSAMYFCASRRVGETQYFGPGTRLLVL.

V and J are TRBV5-8 and TRBJ2-3; D is ambiguous. From germline, CDR1 is SGHTS and CDR2 YDEGEE. V lost 3 bases and J lost 8, with 10 bases in between. This CDR3 has 12 amino acids. The CDR3 loop is CASSSYPPTQYF. Written as DNA, the CDR3 is TGTGCCAGCAGCTCGTACCCCCCTACGCAGTATTTT. Complete variable domain (other parts from reference TRBV5-8 and TRBJ2-3): EAGVTQSPTHLIKTRGQQATLRCSPISGHTSVYWYQQALGLGLQFLLWYDEGEERNRGNFPPRFSGRQFPNYSSELNVNALELEDSALYLCASSSYPPTQYFGPGTRLTVL.

Remarks on this clone: The same CDR3 can be traced to other DNA sequences in this sample. The chain recombines TRBV7-3 with TRBJ2-3; 11 nucleotides match TRBD2. There are 16 residues in the CDR3. The germline V gene has CDR1 SGHTA and CDR2 FQGTGA. V lost 3 bases and J lost 3; bases outside the gene matches: 5. The DNA for the CDR3 is TGTGCCAGCAGCTTGGGCCTAGCGGGGGGTACAGATACGCAGTATTTT. Translating it yields CASSLGLAGGTDTQYF.

The V call is TRBV19, the J call TRBJ2-7; D is uncertain. The ends were cut back, 5 bases at V and 0 bases at J, with 8 bases in the middle. The CDR3 loop spans 13 amino acids. Per germline, CDR1 LNHDA and CDR2 SQIVND (reference sequence). The CDR3 DNA follows: TGTGCCAGTAGTCTGGCGGCCTCCTACGAGCAGTACTTC. Amino acids: CASSLAASYEQYF.

The chain employs TRBV5-1 and TRBJ2-3, with 8 bases fitting TRBD2. V lost 1 base to trimming and J lost 4 bases; unmatched junction nucleotides: 2. Germline V gives CDR1 SGHRS, CDR2 YFSETQ. This CDR3 has 14 amino acids. The CDR3: CASSLREGPDTQYF. In DNA, the CDR3 is TGCGCCAGCAGCTTGCGGGAGGGCCCAGATACGCAGTATTTT.

V and J are TRBV4-2 and TRBJ2-5; 7 bases line up with TRBD2. J was trimmed by 1 base and V by 4 bases; bases with no gene match: 3. This CDR3 comprises 14 residues. Germline V gene lookup returns CDR1 LGHNA and CDR2 YNFKEQ. CDR3 coding DNA: TGTGCCAGCAGCCCCCCGGGGGGCCAAGAGACCCAGTACTTC. It translates to CASSPPGGQETQYF.

V gene TRBV2 combines with J gene TRBJ1-4, with a possible D match to TRBD1 (6 bases). The CDR3 covers 15 residues. The V end was cut by 5 bases, the J end by 2 bases, with 12 bases between. Germline assignment: CDR1 SNHLY and CDR2 FYNNEI. CDR3 sequence: CASSLERGTNEKLFF. The DNA for the CDR3 is TGTGCCAGCAGTCTCGAGAGGGGGACTAATGAAAAACTGTTTTTT.

Only one count was recorded for this clone. The rearrangement links TRBV2 to TRBJ2-1; D might be TRBD2 (6 bases). Germline V gives CDR1 SNHLY, CDR2 FYNNEI. The CDR3 loop spans 15 amino acids. V was pared by 6 bases and J by 4 bases, with 16 bases between. The CDR3 sequence: CASSVEEGRYNEQFF. CDR3 nucleotide sequence: TGTGCCAGCAGCGTGGAGGAGGGGAGGTACAATGAGCAGTTCTTC.

The rearrangement joins TRBV11-3 to TRBJ2-1; D remains ambiguous. The CDR3 sequence is 13 residues long. Trimming removed 4 bases at V and 4 bases at J, with 8 bases between. CDR1 and CDR2 from the germline V gene are SGHNT and YENEEA. Here the CDR3 DNA reads TGTGCCAGCAGCTCACAGCAGTACAATGAGCAGTTCTTC. This translates into CASSSQQYNEQFF.

The chain recombines TRBV28 with TRBJ2-1; 9 positions match TRBD2. The CDR3 extends over 16 amino acids. The trim removed 5 bases at V and 4 bases at J, leaving 9 bases unmatched. Germline CDR1 and CDR2: MDHEN and SYDVKM. The CDR3 nucleotides are TGTGCCAGCAGTGGCAGACTAGCGGATAGATACAATGAGCAGTTCTTC. Protein: CASSGRLADRYNEQFF.

V is TRBV19 and J is TRBJ2-5, with TRBD2 identical over 8 bases. This CDR3 is 15 amino acids long. CDR1 and CDR2 from the germline V gene are LNHDA and SQIVND (reference sequence). Losses at the gene ends were 5 bases for V and 4 bases for J; bases not matched to a gene: 9. The CDR3 loop is CASSAPWRGAETQYF. The CDR3 nucleotides are TGTGCCAGTAGTGCCCCCTGGCGGGGGGCAGAGACCCAGTACTTC.

This clone was counted only a few times. V usage is TRBV5-1 and J usage is TRBJ1-1; 7 nucleotides align to TRBD1. Looked up from germline, CDR1 is SGHRS and CDR2 is YFSETQ. V shed 3 bases and J 2 bases; nucleotides not matched to a gene: 7. CDR3 size: 15 residues. The DNA of the CDR3 is TGCGCCAGCAGCTCGGGGGACAGCGCAAACACTGAAGCTTTCTTT. It translates to CASSSGDSANTEAFF.

This chain connects TRBV7-8 to TRBJ2-7; 9 nucleotides line up with TRBD1. This CDR3 is built from 16 residues. Per germline, CDR1 SGHVS and CDR2 FQNEAQ. V was pared by 7 bases and J by 4 bases, with 14 bases of the junction left unmatched. CDR3: CASTSHYRDRAYEQYF. The CDR3, as DNA: TGTGCCAGCACCTCCCACTACCGGGACAGGGCGTACGAGCAGTACTTC.

The chain recombines TRBV7-2 with TRBJ2-1; 9 bases match TRBD2. This CDR3 is built from 16 residues. Trimming removed 2 bases from V and 7 bases from J; junction bases left unmatched: 9. Germline V lookup: CDR1 SGHTA, CDR2 FQGNSA. For the CDR3, the DNA is TGTGCCAGCAGCTTAAGTGGGACTAGCTGGAGTAATGAGCAGTTCTTC. Translating it yields CASSLSGTSWSNEQFF.

The CDR3 spells CASSLSASGTYNEQFF. CDR3 coding DNA: TGCGCCAGCAGCTTGTCCGCTAGCGGGACCTACAATGAGCAGTTCTTC. This chain uses TRBV5-1 with TRBJ2-1; 9 positions match TRBD2. V was pared by 1 base and J by 2 bases, with 4 bases of the junction left unmatched. The CDR3 extends over 16 amino acids. The germline V gene has CDR1 SGHRS and CDR2 YFSETQ.

As to this clone: The same CDR3 can be traced to other DNA sequences in this sample. J is TRBJ1-2 and V is TRBV7-2; D ambiguous. Germline V gives CDR1 SGHTA, CDR2 FQGNSA. CDR3 length equals 14 residues. The V end lost 3 bases, the J end lost 3 bases, and 11 bases lay between the germline ends. CDR3 residues: CASSLGGSDYGYTF. The CDR3 bases are TGTGCCAGCAGCTTGGGAGGGTCTGACTATGGCTACACCTTC.

The rearrangement links TRBV7-8 to TRBJ1-5; maybe TRBD1 (5 bases). Germline-derived CDR1 and CDR2 are SGHVS and FQNEAQ. The V end lost 6 bases, the J end lost 2 bases, and 11 bases lay between the germline ends. This CDR3 is 14 amino acids long. In nucleotides, the CDR3 is TGTGCCAGCAGGGGGCCCGGAGGCAATCAGCCCCAGCATTTT. Translation: CASRGPGGNQPQHF.

The chain recombines TRBV7-2 with TRBJ2-7; 9 bases are shared with TRBD1. There are 15 residues in the CDR3. The germline V gene encodes CDR1 SGHTA and CDR2 FQGNSA. Trimming at V came to 1 base and at J to 3 bases, leaving 4 bases not matched to a gene. The chain's CDR3 is CASSLVGTGIYEQYF. In nucleotides, the CDR3 is TGTGCCAGCAGCTTAGTTGGGACAGGGATCTACGAGCAGTACTTC.

The chain combines TRBV11-2 with TRBJ2-7, with D perhaps TRBD1 (5 bases). The CDR3 loop spans 14 amino acids. Between the trimmed V and J ends, which lost 1 base and 1 base, there was a span of 8 bases. Germline values: CDR1 SGHAT, CDR2 FQNNGV. CDR3 DNA: TGTGCCAGCAGCTTAGCCGACAGATCCTACGAGCAGTACTTC. As protein: CASSLADRSYEQYF. Full variable domain (rest looked up from reference TRBV11-2 and TRBJ2-7): EAGVAQSPRYKIIEKRQSVAFWCNPISGHATLYWYQQILGQGPKLLIQFQNNGVVDDSQLPKDRFSAERLKGVDSTLKIQPAKLEDSAVYLCASSLADRSYEQYFGPGTRLTVT.

As DNA, the CDR3 is TGTGCCAGCAGCAATGACAGACGAAATGAAAAACTGTTTTTT. Translating it yields CASSNDRRNEKLFF. This chain connects TRBV21-1 to TRBJ1-4; the table assigns TRBD1, which was not confirmed against the DNA. TRBV21-1 is a pseudogene segment. This CDR3 spans 14 amino acids.

The chain couples TRBV28 to TRBJ2-5; D unclear. There are 13 residues in the CDR3. Germline CDR1 MDHEN, CDR2 SYDVKM. Between the trimmed V and J ends, which lost 6 bases and 5 bases, there was a span of 13 bases. The CDR3 coding sequence is TGTGCCAGCAGATCGAGTGGTCGGGAGACCCAGTACTTC. Protein sequence: CASRSSGRETQYF.

The chain couples TRBV9 to TRBJ2-3; maybe TRBD2 (5 bases). Looked up from germline, CDR1 is SGDLS and CDR2 is YYNGEE. V dropped 3 bases and J dropped 0 bases, with 11 bases sitting between them. The CDR3 contains 15 residues. The CDR3 loop reads CASSARGFSTDTQYF. CDR3 nucleotide sequence: TGTGCCAGCAGCGCCCGCGGGTTTAGCACAGATACGCAGTATTTT. Variable domain in full (rest from reference TRBV9 and TRBJ2-3): DSGVTQTPKHLITATGQRVTLRCSPRSGDLSVYWYQQSLDQGLQFLIQYYNGEERAKGNILERFSAQQFPDLHSELNLSSLELGDSALYFCASSARGFSTDTQYFGPGTRLTVL.

This chain links TRBV5-5 with TRBJ1-5; D gene ambiguous. CDR3 size: 14 residues. V dropped 2 bases and J dropped 2 bases, with 8 bases sitting between them. Germline V gene sequence: CDR1 SGHKS, CDR2 YYEKEE (reference sequence). The CDR3 DNA sequence: TGTGCCAGCAGCTTTCTCCAGGGCAATCAGCCCCAGCATTTT. Translated: CASSFLQGNQPQHF.

This sequence joins TRBV5-6 and TRBJ2-1; 7 nucleotides align to TRBD2. This CDR3 region has 15 residues. Germline V gives CDR1 SGHDT, CDR2 YYEEEE. With 4 bases clipped from V and 12 bases from J, the junction kept 16 bases outside the gene matches. DNA of the CDR3: TGTGCCAGCAGCGGAGAATCCCTGCTTCCTAGCGGGCAGTTCTTC. Translated, it gives CASSGESLLPSGQFF.

In this sample, this clone turned up once. This chain uses TRBV5-1 with TRBJ2-6, with D perhaps matching TRBD1 (7 bases). This CDR3 comprises 20 residues. V gave up 4 bases and J gave up 0 bases, with 23 bases separating them. Germline V gene sequence: CDR1 SGHRS, CDR2 YFSETQ. The CDR3 DNA follows: TGCGCCAGCAGCCCGGGGGACAGATTTACCCTTAGCTCTGGGGCCAACGTCCTGACTTTC. Its protein product is CASSPGDRFTLSSGANVLTF.